A selection of T cell receptor beta chains follows, all from one sample in a study of Ad26.COV2.S vaccination and SARS-CoV-2 variants. Assay used: immunoSEQ multiplex PCR; TCRdb lists only in-frame clones, some missing. The profile shows around 400,000 clones, around four fifths of them singletons. The material was peripheral blood, obtained in a trial of Ad26.COV2.S vaccine versus placebo. The receptors derive from a person aged 18-60 years who received the Ad26.COV2.S COVID-19 vaccine or a placebo. Both conserved end residues are part of each CDR3. A D gene is named only where the DNA matches it firmly. A row's size may be missing; if present it is once, few, many or a size class.

J,length,V,size,D,CDR3,DNA
TRBJ1-1,14,TRBV7-9,-,-,CAGRRGGADTEAFF,TGTGCCGGGAGACGAGGTGGGGCAGACACTGAAGCTTTCTTT
TRBJ2-3,16,TRBV18,-,-,CASSPQGRGDFGTQYF,TGTGCCAGCTCACCACAGGGCAGGGGCGACTTCGGTACGCAGTATTTT
TRBJ2-5,14,TRBV2,-,-,CASSEGGYQETQYF,TGTGCCAGCAGCGAGGGGGGATACCAAGAGACCCAGTACTTC
TRBJ2-1,13,TRBV10-3,-,-,CAISDAEANEQFF,TGTGCCATCAGTGATGCAGAGGCCAATGAGCAGTTCTTC
TRBJ2-4,15,TRBV30,-,-,CAFTRTSAAKNIQYF,TGTGCCTTCACACGGACGAGTGCGGCCAAAAACATTCAGTACTTC
TRBJ2-7,14,TRBV2,-,-,CASSESQGAYEQYF,TGTGCCAGCAGTGAATCCCAGGGAGCCTACGAGCAGTACTTC
TRBJ1-4,18,TRBV18,-,-,CASSRTIGTAATNEKLFF,TGTGCCAGCTCACGCACCATTGGGACGGCAGCAACTAATGAAAAACTGTTTTTT
TRBJ1-1,15,TRBV7-2,once,-,CASRWGGQINTEAFF,TGTGCCAGCAGATGGGGTGGACAGATAAACACTGAAGCTTTCTTT
TRBJ2-3,12,TRBV5-4,-,-,CASSVRTDTQYF,TGTGCCAGCAGCGTCCGAACAGATACGCAGTATTTT
TRBJ2-7,12,TRBV3-1/TRBV3-2,few,-,CASSQGTDEQYF,TGTGCCAGCAGCCAAGGGACAGACGAGCAGTACTTC
TRBJ1-6,15,TRBV7-2,-,-,CASSLRGVLNSPLHF,TGTGCCAGCAGCTTACGCGGGGTTTTGAATTCACCCCTCCACTTT
TRBJ2-2,17,TRBV9,-,TRBD1,CASSVQPIPRGSGELFF,TGTGCCAGCAGTGTGCAACCAATCCCCAGGGGGTCCGGGGAGCTGTTTTTT
TRBJ2-2,14,TRBV20-1,-,-,CSASLSGGTGELFF,TGCAGTGCTAGTCTGTCAGGAGGCACCGGGGAGCTGTTTTTT
TRBJ2-2,11,TRBV20-1,-,-,CSARAAGELFF,TGCAGTGCTAGGGCGGCCGGGGAGCTGTTTTTT
TRBJ2-2,13,TRBV6-5,-,-,CASRDQGFGELFF,TGTGCCAGCAGGGATCAGGGCTTCGGGGAGCTGTTTTTT
TRBJ2-7,11,TRBV11-2,-,-,CASSPRVEQYF,TGTGCCAGCAGCCCTAGGGTCGAGCAGTACTTC